These 8 T cell receptor beta chains originate from one sample sequenced in a study of Graves' ophthalmopathy and Graves' hyperthyroidism (dated by TCRdb to the late 2010s). The sequencing machine was an Illumina HiSeq 2000. TCR beta CDR3 regions were amplified from RNA transcripts for repertoire sequencing. The first round of RT-PCR was done with HTBI primers and the Qiagen OneStep RT-PCR kit, and was followed by a second round of multiplex PCR, then size selection and purification. The public reads were run again by TCRdb, first through fastp at Q25 and then through MiXCR, and only productive beta chains were kept. Each entry merges the rows of one CDR3 protein and shows their most common DNA and genes. This sample is represented by about 400,000 distinct CDR3 sequences; around 20% of them were singletons. The top ten clonotypes cover approximately 1.4% of the sample. The sample consisted of peripheral blood. These receptor sequences come from a woman under 30 with Graves' ophthalmopathy. Donor details come from another sample of the same person, matched by shared clones.

This clonotype was counted at least ten times. At one of its ends the junction is not consistent with the germline gene, which may arise from a read error. V and J are TRBV12-3 or TRBV12-4 and TRBJ2-7; D gene ambiguous. This CDR3 is 11 amino acids long. CDR3 loop: CASSPRYVQYF. CDR3 DNA: TGTGCCAGCAGTCCCCGCTACGTGCAGTACTTC.

The chain is built from TRBV6-4 and TRBJ2-2; TRBD1 might be the D (5 bases). The CDR3 covers 13 residues. Trimming cost V 4 bases and J 6 bases, with 9 bases left between them. Germline-derived CDR1 and CDR2 are MRHNA and SNTAGT. CDR3 amino acids: CASSGQLAGELFF. The CDR3, as DNA: TGTGCCAGCAGTGGACAGTTGGCCGGGGAGCTGTTTTTT.

This clonotype was picked up a small number of times. This chain links TRBV6-1 with TRBJ1-1, with D possibly being TRBD1 (6 bases). The CDR3 has 13 residues. Trimming removed 6 bases at V and 6 bases at J, with 14 bases between. Germline CDR1 reads MNHNS; CDR2 reads SASEGT. The CDR3 coding sequence is TGTGCCAGCAGGTCTGCCAGGGGATCTGAAGCTTTCTTT. Encoded protein: CASRSARGSEAFF.

This clonotype was found many times. CDR3 amino acids: CASTARDQQILYTGELFF. CDR3 nucleotides: TGTGCCAGCACCGCAAGAGATCAACAGATTTTATACACCGGGGAGCTGTTTTTT. V gene TRBV2 combines with J gene TRBJ2-2; D gene ambiguous. V gave up 7 bases and J gave up 3 bases, with 24 bases separating them. CDR3 length: 18 residues. The germline V gene has CDR1 SNHLY and CDR2 FYNNEI. Full variable domain (rest looked up from reference TRBV2 and TRBJ2-2): EPEVTQTPSHQVTQMGQEVILRCVPISNHLYFYWYRQILGQKVEFLVSFYNNEISEKSEIFDDQFSVERPDGSNFTLKIRSTKLEDSAMYFCASTARDQQILYTGELFFGEGSRLTVL.

The rearrangement joins TRBV20-1 to TRBJ2-7, with D hard to call. The CDR3 loop spans 10 amino acids. The ends were cut back, 4 bases at V and 6 bases at J, with 7 bases in the middle. CDR1 DFQATT and CDR2 SNEGSKA come from the germline V gene (reference sequence). DNA of the CDR3: TGCAGTGCTATAGGCGGCGAGCAGTACTTC. Amino acid sequence: CSAIGGEQYF.

This clonotype was observed at least ten times. The V call is TRBV6-2 or TRBV6-3, the J call TRBJ2-6; D is unresolved. CDR1 and CDR2 from the germline V gene are MNHEY and SVGEGT. This CDR3 spans 15 amino acids. The V and J ends lost 8 bases and 1 base respectively, with 12 bases between them. The CDR3 loop reads CASSSDGSGANVLTF. DNA of the CDR3: TGTGCCAGCTCATCTGACGGGTCTGGGGCCAACGTCCTGACTTTC.

Many counts were recorded for this clonotype. Germline and junction disagree at one end, which may indicate a read error. The rearrangement uses TRBV7-2 and TRBJ2-5; 7 nucleotides agree with TRBD2. Looked up from germline, CDR1 is SGHTA and CDR2 is FQGNSA. The CDR3 contains 17 residues. The CDR3: CASSPAPIGLVVETRYF. The DNA of the CDR3 is TGTGCCAGCAGCCCAGCCCCGATTGGACTAGTGGTGGAGACCCGGTACTTC.

The table lists this clonotype with many counts. The chain has TRBV12-3 or TRBV12-4 and TRBJ2-6; D is ambiguous. With 5 bases removed from V and 9 bases from J, the gap between germline ends came to 14 bases. The CDR3 spans 14 residues. DNA of the CDR3: TGTGCCAGCAGTCCTCCAATCCCCGGCAACGTCCTGACTTTC. Amino acid sequence: CASSPPIPGNVLTF.